This T cell receptor beta chain was identified during a study of cytomegalovirus exposure and HLA in healthy donors. Trimming left V 1 base short and J 2 bases short, with 12 bases between. CDR3 length: 15 residues. Germline lookup yields CDR1 LNHDA and CDR2 SQIVND (reference sequence). Overall study results and limits: Reportedly, diagnosis of cytomegalovirus status by the classifier showed high specificity and sensitivity.

PCR primers comprised 60 Vbeta and 13 Jbeta primers. This table comes from immunoSEQ multiplex PCR, and its TCRdb copy is limited to in-frame clones, with some not included. The sample yields 100,000 to 150,000 clones, around four fifths seen once. In the case of this clone: Antigen: not known.

Sequencing used PBMCs. V and J are TRBV19 and TRBJ2-7, with D maybe TRBD2 (6 bases). The clonotype comes from a man in his forties or fifties in good health and CMV-seronegative. CDR3 residues: CASSIGGGWAYEQYF. As DNA, the CDR3 is TGTGCCAGTAGTATAGGAGGAGGGTGGGCCTACGAGCAGTACTTC.